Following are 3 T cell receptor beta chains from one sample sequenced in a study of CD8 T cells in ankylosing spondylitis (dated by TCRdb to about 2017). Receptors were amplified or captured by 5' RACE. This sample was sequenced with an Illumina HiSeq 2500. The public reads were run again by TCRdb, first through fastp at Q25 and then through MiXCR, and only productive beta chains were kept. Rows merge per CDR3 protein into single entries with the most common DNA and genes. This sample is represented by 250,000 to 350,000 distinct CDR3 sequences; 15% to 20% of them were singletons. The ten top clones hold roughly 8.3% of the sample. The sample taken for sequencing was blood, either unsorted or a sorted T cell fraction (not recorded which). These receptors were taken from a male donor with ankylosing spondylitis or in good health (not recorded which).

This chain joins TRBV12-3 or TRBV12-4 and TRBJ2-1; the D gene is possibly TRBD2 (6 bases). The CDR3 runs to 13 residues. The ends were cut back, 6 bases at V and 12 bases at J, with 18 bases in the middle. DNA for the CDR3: TGTGCCAGCAGACGAGCGGGTCGGGGTGGGCAGTTCTTC. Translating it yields CASRRAGRGGQFF.

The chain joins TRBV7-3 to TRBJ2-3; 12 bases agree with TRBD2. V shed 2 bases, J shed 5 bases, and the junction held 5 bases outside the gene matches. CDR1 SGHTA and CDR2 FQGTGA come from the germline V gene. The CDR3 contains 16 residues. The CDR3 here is CASSLGLAGLGDTQYF. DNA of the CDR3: TGTGCCAGCAGCTTAGGACTAGCGGGACTGGGAGATACGCAGTATTTT. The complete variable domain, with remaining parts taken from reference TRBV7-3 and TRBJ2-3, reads GAGVSQTPSNKVTEKGKYVELRCDPISGHTALYWYRQSLGQGPEFLIYFQGTGAADDSGLPNDRFFAVRPEGSVSTLKIQRTERGDSAVYLCASSLGLAGLGDTQYFGPGTRLTVL.

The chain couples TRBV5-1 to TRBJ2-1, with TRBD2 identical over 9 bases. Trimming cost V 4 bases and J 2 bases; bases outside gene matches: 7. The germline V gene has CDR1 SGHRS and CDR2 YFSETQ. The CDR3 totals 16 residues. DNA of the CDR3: TGCGCCAGCAGCCCGGGACTAGCCGCAACCTACAATGAGCAGTTCTTC. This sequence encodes CASSPGLAATYNEQFF. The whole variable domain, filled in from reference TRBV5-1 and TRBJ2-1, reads KAGVTQTPRYLIKTRGQQVTLSCSPISGHRSVSWYQQTPGQGLQFLFEYFSETQRNKGNFPGRFSGRQFSNSRSEMNVSTLELGDSALYLCASSPGLAATYNEQFFGPGTRLTVL.